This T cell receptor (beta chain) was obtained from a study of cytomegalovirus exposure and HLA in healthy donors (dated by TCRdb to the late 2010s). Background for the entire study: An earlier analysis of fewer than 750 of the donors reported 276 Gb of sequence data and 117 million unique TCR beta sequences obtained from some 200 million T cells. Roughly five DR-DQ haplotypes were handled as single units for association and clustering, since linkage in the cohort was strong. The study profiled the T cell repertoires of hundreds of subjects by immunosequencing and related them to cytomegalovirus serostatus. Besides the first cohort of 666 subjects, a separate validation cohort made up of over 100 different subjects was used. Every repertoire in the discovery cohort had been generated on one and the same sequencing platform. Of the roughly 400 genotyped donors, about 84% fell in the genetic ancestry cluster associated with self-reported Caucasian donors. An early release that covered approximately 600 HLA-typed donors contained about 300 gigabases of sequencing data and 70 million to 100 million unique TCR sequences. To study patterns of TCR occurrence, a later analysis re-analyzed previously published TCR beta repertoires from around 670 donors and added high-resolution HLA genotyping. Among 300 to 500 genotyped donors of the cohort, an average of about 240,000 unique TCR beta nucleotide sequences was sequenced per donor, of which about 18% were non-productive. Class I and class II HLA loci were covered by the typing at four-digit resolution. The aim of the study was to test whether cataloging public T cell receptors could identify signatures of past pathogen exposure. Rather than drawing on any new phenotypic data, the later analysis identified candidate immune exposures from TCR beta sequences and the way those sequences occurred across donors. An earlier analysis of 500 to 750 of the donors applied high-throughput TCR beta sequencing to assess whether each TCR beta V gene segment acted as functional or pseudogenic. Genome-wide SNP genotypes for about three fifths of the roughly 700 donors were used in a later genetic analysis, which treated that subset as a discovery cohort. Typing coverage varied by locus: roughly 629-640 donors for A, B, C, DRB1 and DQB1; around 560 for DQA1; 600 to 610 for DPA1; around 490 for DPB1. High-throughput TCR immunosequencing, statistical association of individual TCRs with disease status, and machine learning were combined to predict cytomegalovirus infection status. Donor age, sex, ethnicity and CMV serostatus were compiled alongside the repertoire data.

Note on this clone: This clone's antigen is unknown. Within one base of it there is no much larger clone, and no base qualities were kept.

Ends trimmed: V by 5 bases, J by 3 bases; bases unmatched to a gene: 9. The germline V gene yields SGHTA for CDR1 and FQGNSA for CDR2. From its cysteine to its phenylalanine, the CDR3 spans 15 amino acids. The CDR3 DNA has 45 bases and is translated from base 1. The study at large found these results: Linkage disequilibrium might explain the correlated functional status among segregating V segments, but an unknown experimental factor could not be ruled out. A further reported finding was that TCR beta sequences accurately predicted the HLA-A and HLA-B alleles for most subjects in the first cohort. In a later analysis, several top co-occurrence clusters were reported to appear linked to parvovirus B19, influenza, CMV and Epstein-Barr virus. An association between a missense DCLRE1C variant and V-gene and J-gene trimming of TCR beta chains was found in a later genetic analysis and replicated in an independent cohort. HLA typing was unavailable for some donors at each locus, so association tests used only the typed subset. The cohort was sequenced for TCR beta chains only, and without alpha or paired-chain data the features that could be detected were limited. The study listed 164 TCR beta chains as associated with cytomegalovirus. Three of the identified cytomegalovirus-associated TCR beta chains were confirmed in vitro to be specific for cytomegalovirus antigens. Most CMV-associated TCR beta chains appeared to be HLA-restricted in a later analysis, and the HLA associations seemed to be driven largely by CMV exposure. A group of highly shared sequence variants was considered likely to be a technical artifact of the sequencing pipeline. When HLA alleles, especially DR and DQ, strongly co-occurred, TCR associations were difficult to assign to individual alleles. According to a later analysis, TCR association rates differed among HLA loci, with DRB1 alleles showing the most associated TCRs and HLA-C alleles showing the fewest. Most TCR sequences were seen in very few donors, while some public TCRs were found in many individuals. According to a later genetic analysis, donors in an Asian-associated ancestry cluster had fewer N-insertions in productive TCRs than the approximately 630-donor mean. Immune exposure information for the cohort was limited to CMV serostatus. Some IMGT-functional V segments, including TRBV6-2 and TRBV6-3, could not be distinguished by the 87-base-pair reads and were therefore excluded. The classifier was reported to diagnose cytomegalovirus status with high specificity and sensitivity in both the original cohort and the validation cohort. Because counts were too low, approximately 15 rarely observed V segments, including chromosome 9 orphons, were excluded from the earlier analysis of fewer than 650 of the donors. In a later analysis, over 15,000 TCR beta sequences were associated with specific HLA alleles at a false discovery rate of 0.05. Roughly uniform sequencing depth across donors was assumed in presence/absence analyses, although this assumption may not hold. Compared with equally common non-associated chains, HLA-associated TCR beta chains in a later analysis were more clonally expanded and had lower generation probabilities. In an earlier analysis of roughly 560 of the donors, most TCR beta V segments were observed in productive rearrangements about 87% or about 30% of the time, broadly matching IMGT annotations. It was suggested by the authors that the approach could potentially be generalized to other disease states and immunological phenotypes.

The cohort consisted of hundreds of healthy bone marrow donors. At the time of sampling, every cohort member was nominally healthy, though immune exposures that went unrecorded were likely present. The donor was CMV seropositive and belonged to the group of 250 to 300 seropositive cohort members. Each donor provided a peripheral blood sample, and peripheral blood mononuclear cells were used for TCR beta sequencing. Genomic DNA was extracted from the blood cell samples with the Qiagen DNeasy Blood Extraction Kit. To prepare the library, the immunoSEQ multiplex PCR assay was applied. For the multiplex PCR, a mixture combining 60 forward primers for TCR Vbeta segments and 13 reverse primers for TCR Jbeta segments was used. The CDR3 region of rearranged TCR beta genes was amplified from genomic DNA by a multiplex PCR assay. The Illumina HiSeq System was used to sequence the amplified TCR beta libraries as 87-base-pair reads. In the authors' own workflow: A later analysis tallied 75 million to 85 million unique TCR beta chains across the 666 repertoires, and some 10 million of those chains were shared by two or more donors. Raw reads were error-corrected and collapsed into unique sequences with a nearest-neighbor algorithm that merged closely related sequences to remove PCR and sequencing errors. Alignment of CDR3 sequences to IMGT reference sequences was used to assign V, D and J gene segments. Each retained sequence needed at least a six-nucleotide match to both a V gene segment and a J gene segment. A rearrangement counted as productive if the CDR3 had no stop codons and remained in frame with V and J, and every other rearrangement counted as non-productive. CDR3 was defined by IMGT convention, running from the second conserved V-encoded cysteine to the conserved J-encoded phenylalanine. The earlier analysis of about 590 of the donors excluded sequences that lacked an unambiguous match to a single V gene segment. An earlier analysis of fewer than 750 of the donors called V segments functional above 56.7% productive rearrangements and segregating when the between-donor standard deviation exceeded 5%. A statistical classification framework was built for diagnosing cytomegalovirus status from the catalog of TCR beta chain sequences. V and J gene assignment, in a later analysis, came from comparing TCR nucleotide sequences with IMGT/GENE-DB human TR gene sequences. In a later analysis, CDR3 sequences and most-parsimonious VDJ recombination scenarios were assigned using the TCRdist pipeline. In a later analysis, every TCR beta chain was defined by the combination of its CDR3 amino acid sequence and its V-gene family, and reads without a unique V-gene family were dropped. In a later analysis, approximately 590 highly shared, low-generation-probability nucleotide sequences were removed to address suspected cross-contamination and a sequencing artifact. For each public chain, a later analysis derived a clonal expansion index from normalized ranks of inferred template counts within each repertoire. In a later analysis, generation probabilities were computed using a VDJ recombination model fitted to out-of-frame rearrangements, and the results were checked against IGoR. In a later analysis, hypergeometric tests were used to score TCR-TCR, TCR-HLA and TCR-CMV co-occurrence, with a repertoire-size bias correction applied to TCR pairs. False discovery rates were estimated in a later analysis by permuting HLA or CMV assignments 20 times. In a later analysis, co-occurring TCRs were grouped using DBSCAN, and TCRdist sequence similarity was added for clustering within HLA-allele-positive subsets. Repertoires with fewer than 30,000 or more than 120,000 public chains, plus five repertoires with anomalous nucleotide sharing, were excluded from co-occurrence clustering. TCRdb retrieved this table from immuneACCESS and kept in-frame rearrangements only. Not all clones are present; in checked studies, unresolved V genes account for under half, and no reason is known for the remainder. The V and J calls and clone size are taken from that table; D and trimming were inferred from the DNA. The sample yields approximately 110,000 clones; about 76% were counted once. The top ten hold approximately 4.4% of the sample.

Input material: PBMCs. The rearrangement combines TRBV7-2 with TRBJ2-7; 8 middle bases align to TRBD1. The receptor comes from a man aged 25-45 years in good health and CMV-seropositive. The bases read TGTGCCAGCAGCCTAAGACAGGGGCTAGTCTACGAGCAGTACTTC. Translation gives CASSLRQGLVYEQYF.